These 22 T cell receptor beta chains came from one sample sequenced in a study of high-grade serous ovarian cancer treatment subgroups. Repertoires were generated with immunoSEQ multiplex PCR, while TCRdb's copy carries only in-frame clones and drops some. The sample lists 15,000 to 20,000 clones; approximately 71% were seen once. Tumor samples were obtained before definitive surgery or chemotherapy. The specimen was tumor tissue. These receptors originate from a human donor with high-grade serous ovarian cancer.

This rearrangement joins TRBV18 to TRBJ2-2; 7 bases match TRBD1. The CDR3 spans 17 residues. Germline V gene lookup returns CDR1 KGHSH and CDR2 LQKENI. Germline trimming cut 3 bases from V and 5 bases from J; bases unmatched to any gene: 12. The CDR3 spells CASSPNPTGAGTGELFF. Here the CDR3 DNA reads TGTGCCAGCTCACCGAACCCCACAGGGGCAGGGACCGGGGAGCTGTTTTTT.

Only one count was recorded for this clone. The chain couples TRBV12-1 to TRBJ2-7; the table's D call of TRBD1 was not tested on the DNA. TRBV12-1 is recorded as a pseudogene. The CDR3 consists of 18 residues. For the CDR3, the DNA is TGTGCCAGCAGCTTTTTCCGGACAGGGCTTCTAAGGTCCTACGAGCAGTACTTC. It codes for CASSFFRTGLLRSYEQYF.

The genes are TRBV13 and TRBJ1-1; D unclear. Germline V gives CDR1 PRHDT, CDR2 FYEKMQ (reference sequence). The germline V and J ends were trimmed by 0 bases and 0 bases, with 11 bases remaining between them. This CDR3 contains 16 residues. The CDR3 region is CASSLGGGHLNTEAFF. The CDR3 DNA reads TGTGCCAGCAGCTTAGGCGGTGGGCATTTGAACACTGAAGCTTTCTTT.

The chain carries TRBV7-9 and TRBJ2-1, with unresolved D. CDR1 is SEHNR and CDR2 is FQNEAQ in the germline V gene (reference sequence). CDR3 length equals 16 residues. The V and J ends lost 3 bases and 2 bases respectively, with 14 bases between them. DNA for the CDR3: TGTGCCAGCAGCTTCCCCTTAGGTCCCGCCTACAATGAGCAGTTCTTC. It yields the protein CASSFPLGPAYNEQFF.

V and J are TRBV15 and TRBJ1-1; the D gene is possibly TRBD1 (6 bases). The V gene's germline CDR1 is LNHNV and CDR2 YYDKDF (reference sequence). This CDR3 is 14 amino acids long. V gave up 1 base and J gave up 5 bases, with 11 bases separating them. The CDR3 DNA reads TGTGCCACCAGCAGAGTGGGGGGGCGGACTGAAGCTTTCTTT. It yields the protein CATSRVGGRTEAFF.

J is TRBJ2-3 and V is TRBV13; D is perhaps TRBD1 (6 bases). Trimming cost V 1 base and J 4 bases, with 12 bases left between them. Per germline, CDR1 PRHDT and CDR2 FYEKMQ (reference sequence). The CDR3 covers 15 residues. The CDR3 DNA is TGTGCCAGCAGCTTAGCGTCTGGGGGCCCAGATACGCAGTATTTT. Amino acid sequence: CASSLASGGPDTQYF.

The chain combines TRBV29-1 with TRBJ1-2; the match to TRBD1 covers 8 bases. CDR3 size: 14 residues. The germline gives CDR1 SQVTM, CDR2 ANQGSEA. The V and J ends lost 7 bases and 0 bases, in that order; junction bases with no gene match: 7. CDR3 sequence: CSARGDRTNYGYTF. The CDR3 bases are TGCAGCGCCCGAGGGGACAGGACTAACTATGGCTACACCTTC.

The chain recombines TRBV7-2 with TRBJ2-1; D is undetermined. V dropped 7 bases and J dropped 1 base, with 8 bases sitting between them. Per the germline V gene, CDR1 is SGHTA and CDR2 is FQGNSA. The CDR3 is 13 amino acids. CDR3 sequence (DNA): TGTGCCAGCACAGCAAAGTCCTACAATGAGCAGTTCTTC. Its protein is CASTAKSYNEQFF.

V is TRBV5-5 and J is TRBJ1-6; 9 bases match TRBD1. This CDR3 contains 17 residues. Germline CDR1 is SGHKS and CDR2 is YYEKEE (reference sequence). The ends lost 4 bases at V and 9 bases at J; junction bases unmatched: 14. CDR3 nucleotides: TGTGCCAGCAGCCCGGCTAGAAGACAGGGGGTAGGTTCACCCCTCCACTTT. Amino acids: CASSPARRQGVGSPLHF.

This clone is a singleton in its sample. The rearrangement joins TRBV7-2 to TRBJ1-2; TRBD1 might be the D (5 bases). Germline CDR1 SGHTA, CDR2 FQGNSA. The CDR3 consists of 13 residues. The V end was cut by 6 bases, the J end by 4 bases, with 12 bases between. The DNA of the CDR3 is TGTGCCAGCAGGACGGGGACTTTCTATGGCTACACCTTC. This sequence encodes CASRTGTFYGYTF.

This clone was counted once. The chain carries TRBV19 and TRBJ2-7; D unresolved. V was pared by 8 bases and J by 0 bases, with 8 bases between. Germline V gene lookup returns CDR1 LNHDA and CDR2 SQIVND (reference sequence). The CDR3 runs to 12 residues. CDR3 in DNA: TGTGCCAGTCTGAGTCGCTCCTACGAGCAGTACTTC. This codes for CASLSRSYEQYF.

The chain recombines TRBV7-3 with TRBJ1-2; 12 positions agree with TRBD1. Germline V gene lookup returns CDR1 SGHTA and CDR2 FQGTGA. Germline trimming cut 6 bases from V and 4 bases from J; bases unmatched to any gene: 6. The CDR3 runs to 15 residues. The CDR3 DNA sequence: TGTGCCAGCAGGGAGCAGGGACAGGGGGCCTATGGCTACACCTTC. Protein sequence: CASREQGQGAYGYTF. The full variable domain, with the rest looked up from reference TRBV7-3 and TRBJ1-2, is GAGVSQTPSNKVTEKGKYVELRCDPISGHTALYWYRQSLGQGPEFLIYFQGTGAADDSGLPNDRFFAVRPEGSVSTLKIQRTERGDSAVYLCASREQGQGAYGYTFGSGTRLTVV.

This clone was detected once. The chain is built from TRBV28 and TRBJ2-5; D is tentatively TRBD1 or TRBD2 (5 bases each). The CDR3 has 16 amino acids. V shed 3 bases and J shed 4 bases, with 18 bases lying between them. Germline CDR1 is MDHEN and CDR2 is SYDVKM. Here the CDR3 reads CASSFPQSTRGETQYF. The DNA for the CDR3 is TGTGCCAGCAGTTTTCCTCAATCCACGAGGGGAGAGACCCAGTACTTC.

This clone is a singleton in its sample. The chain joins TRBV19 to TRBJ2-7, with 14 nucleotides matching TRBD2. V was pared by 1 base and J by 0 bases, with 5 bases of the junction left unmatched. This CDR3 contains 18 residues. Germline loops: CDR1 LNHDA, CDR2 SQIVND (reference sequence). The CDR3 DNA is TGTGCCAGTAGTATAGCTGGGACTAGCGGGGGAGCCTCCTACGAGCAGTACTTC. Its protein is CASSIAGTSGGASYEQYF.

This clone was seen a handful of times. The gene calls are TRBV5-1 and TRBJ2-2; D unresolved. The length of the CDR3 is 13 residues. Germline CDR1 is SGHRS and CDR2 is YFSETQ. Deletions cut 0 bases from V and 4 bases from J, with 4 bases between. The CDR3 DNA reads as TGCGCCAGCAGCTTGGGGGTCACCGGGGAGCTGTTTTTT. Its translation: CASSLGVTGELFF.

The chain links TRBV11-2 to TRBJ2-6; no definite D call. V lost 5 bases and J lost 0, with 11 bases in between. This CDR3 is built from 16 residues. Germline-derived CDR1 and CDR2 are SGHAT and FQNNGV. The CDR3 region is CASSARLSSGANVLTF. The CDR3 DNA is TGTGCCAGCAGCGCTCGACTGTCCTCTGGGGCCAACGTCCTGACTTTC.

This chain uses TRBV6-5 with TRBJ2-1; D uncertain. Germline CDR1 MNHEY, CDR2 SVGAGI. With 0 bases removed from V and 5 bases from J, the gap between germline ends came to 8 bases. The CDR3 is 14 amino acids. CDR3 DNA sequence: TGTGCCAGCAGTTACTCGTTAAGGGACAATGAGCAGTTCTTC. It yields the protein CASSYSLRDNEQFF.

The chain employs TRBV14 and TRBJ2-7; D unresolved. Deletions cut 4 bases from V and 4 bases from J, with 14 bases between. Germline V gene sequence: CDR1 SGHDN, CDR2 FVKESK. CDR3 length: 14 residues. This CDR3 reads CASSRPGVGYEQYF. DNA of the CDR3: TGTGCCAGCAGCCGTCCCGGAGTCGGGTACGAGCAGTACTTC.

The sample holds a few counts of this clone. The rearrangement uses TRBV7-9 and TRBJ1-1, with D possibly matching TRBD1 (6 bases). Germline V lookup: CDR1 SEHNR, CDR2 FQNEAQ (reference sequence). CDR3 length: 16 residues. The germline V and J ends were trimmed by 5 bases and 3 bases, with 19 bases remaining between them. In DNA, the CDR3 is TGTGCCAGCAGCCCTCCGGGAGGGGGGATTGACACTGAAGCTTTCTTT. Translating gives CASSPPGGGIDTEAFF.

This clone has a single count. The CDR3 here is CASSPRRGGPDTQYF. CDR3 coding DNA: TGTGCCAGCAGCCCACGCCGGGGGGGACCAGATACGCAGTATTTT. This rearrangement joins TRBV7-3 to TRBJ2-3; 8 nucleotides match TRBD2. CDR3 length: 15 amino acids. The V segment lost 5 bases and the J segment 4 bases; nucleotides outside the gene matches: 8. The germline CDR1 and CDR2 sequences are SGHTA and FQGTGA.

The V gene is TRBV10-3, the J gene TRBJ1-4; D is unresolved. This CDR3 contains 16 residues. Germline assignment: CDR1 ENHRY and CDR2 SYGVKD. Trimming removed 3 bases from V and 2 bases from J, with 13 bases in between. The DNA for the CDR3 is TGTGCCATCAGTGAAGTCGGTGGATCCACTAATGAAAAACTGTTTTTT. Its protein product is CAISEVGGSTNEKLFF.

The V and J genes are TRBV5-1 and TRBJ2-7; D is possibly TRBD1 (6 bases). V was pared by 0 bases and J by 7 bases, with 14 bases between. This CDR3 has 14 residues. The germline CDR1 and CDR2 sequences are SGHRS and YFSETQ. The CDR3, as DNA: TGCGCCAGCAGCTTGGCGGTCAGGGGTGGGGAGCAGTACTTC. Protein product: CASSLAVRGGEQYF.